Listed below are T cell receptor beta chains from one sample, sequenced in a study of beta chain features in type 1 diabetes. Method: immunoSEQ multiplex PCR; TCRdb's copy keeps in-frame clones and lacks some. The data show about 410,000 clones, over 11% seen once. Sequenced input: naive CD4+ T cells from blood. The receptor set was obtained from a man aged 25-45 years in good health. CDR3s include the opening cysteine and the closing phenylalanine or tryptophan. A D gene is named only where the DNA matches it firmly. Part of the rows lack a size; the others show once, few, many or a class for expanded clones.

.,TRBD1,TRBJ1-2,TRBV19,CASRTGTGRSYGYTF,TGTGCCAGCCGAACCGGGACAGGGAGGAGCTATGGCTACACCTTC
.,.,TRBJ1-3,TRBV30,CAWSLNSGNTIYF,TGTGCCTGGAGCTTGAACTCTGGAAACACCATATATTTT
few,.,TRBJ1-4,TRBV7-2,CASSLGGGWRPNEKLFF,TGTGCCAGCAGCTTAGGTGGCGGATGGAGACCTAATGAAAAACTGTTTTTT
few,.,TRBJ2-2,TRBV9,CASRPGHGNTGELFF,TGTGCCAGCAGGCCGGGACATGGCAACACCGGGGAGCTGTTTTTT
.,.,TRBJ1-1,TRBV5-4,CASSLGGIRTEAFF,TGTGCCAGCAGCTTGGGCGGTATTAGGACTGAAGCTTTCTTT
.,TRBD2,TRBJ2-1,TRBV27,CASRDSGGNNEQFF,TGTGCCAGCCGCGACAGCGGGGGAAACAATGAGCAGTTCTTC
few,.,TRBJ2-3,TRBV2,CASSGLRVTDTQYF,TGTGCCAGCAGTGGTTTACGGGTCACAGATACGCAGTATTTT
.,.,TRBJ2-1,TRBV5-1,CASSLAQIYNEQFF,TGCGCCAGCAGCTTAGCGCAGATCTACAATGAGCAGTTCTTC
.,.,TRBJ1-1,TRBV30,CAWSVHTEAFF,TGTGCCTGGAGTGTACACACTGAAGCTTTCTTT
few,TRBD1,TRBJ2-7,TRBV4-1,CASSQTTGTGTNYEQYF,TGCGCCAGCAGCCAGACTACCGGGACAGGGACAAACTACGAGCAGTACTTC
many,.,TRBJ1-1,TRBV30,CAWIAPGSTEAFF,TGTGCCTGGATCGCCCCAGGTTCCACTGAAGCTTTCTTT
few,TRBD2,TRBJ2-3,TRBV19,CASGLAGGTDTQYF,TGTGCCAGTGGACTAGCGGGGGGCACAGATACGCAGTATTTT
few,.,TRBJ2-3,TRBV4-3,CASSQDSTGVGTDTQYF,TGCGCCAGCAGCCAAGATAGTACGGGGGTGGGCACAGATACGCAGTATTTT
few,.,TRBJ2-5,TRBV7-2,CASSTSNRETQYF,TGTGCCAGCAGCACAAGCAACCGAGAGACCCAGTACTTC
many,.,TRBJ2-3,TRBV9,CASSVGPGESTDTQYF,TGTGCCAGCAGCGTAGGTCCCGGGGAAAGCACAGATACGCAGTATTTT
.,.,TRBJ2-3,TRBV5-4,CASSPGGSGTQYF,TGTGCCAGCAGCCCAGGAGGGTCCGGAACGCAGTATTTT
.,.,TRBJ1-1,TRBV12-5,CASGLGTNTEAFF,TGTGCTAGTGGTTTGGGGACAAACACTGAAGCTTTCTTT
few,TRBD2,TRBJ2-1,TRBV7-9,CASSPRTSSGLNNEQFF,TGTGCCAGCAGCCCCCGGACTAGTAGTGGGTTGAACAATGAGCAGTTCTTC
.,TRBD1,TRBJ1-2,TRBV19,CASSQGVYGYTF,TGTGCCAGTAGTCAGGGGGTATATGGCTACACCTTC
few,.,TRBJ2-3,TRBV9,CASSERTGLTDTQYF,TGTGCCAGCAGCGAAAGGACGGGCCTGACAGATACGCAGTATTTT
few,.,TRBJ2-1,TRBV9,CASSVALANEQFF,TGTGCCAGCAGCGTAGCCCTAGCAAATGAGCAGTTCTTC
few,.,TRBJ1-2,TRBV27,CASSPETGRYGYTF,TGTGCCAGCAGTCCAGAGACGGGAAGATATGGCTACACCTTC
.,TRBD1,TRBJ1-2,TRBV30,CAWTSGTGPYGYTF,TGTGCCTGGACTTCTGGGACAGGACCCTATGGCTACACCTTC
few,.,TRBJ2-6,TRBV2,CASSVPGPPSGANVLTF,TGTGCCAGCAGTGTCCCAGGGCCCCCGTCTGGGGCCAACGTCCTGACTTTC
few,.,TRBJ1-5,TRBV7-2,CASSFRADSNQPQHF,TGTGCCAGCAGCTTCCGGGCCGATAGCAATCAGCCCCAGCATTTT
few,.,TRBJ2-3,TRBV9,CASSVAMVADTQYF,TGTGCCAGCAGCGTAGCTATGGTAGCAGATACGCAGTATTTT
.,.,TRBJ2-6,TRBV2,CASREQASGANVLTF,TGTGCCAGCAGGGAACAGGCCTCTGGGGCCAACGTCCTGACTTTC
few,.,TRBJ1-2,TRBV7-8,CASSLVAGQKFYGYTF,TGTGCCAGCAGCTTAGTGGCGGGTCAGAAGTTCTATGGCTACACCTTC
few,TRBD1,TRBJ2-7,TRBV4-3,CASSPYPGQAYEQYF,TGCGCCAGCAGCCCCTACCCGGGACAGGCCTACGAGCAGTACTTC
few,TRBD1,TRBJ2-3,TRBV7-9,CASSLVKEQGADTQYF,TGTGCCAGCAGCTTAGTTAAGGAGCAGGGGGCAGATACGCAGTATTTT
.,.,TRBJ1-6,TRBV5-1,CASSLQGLRSPLHF,TGCGCCAGCAGCCTACAGGGCCTAAGGTCACCCCTCCACTTT
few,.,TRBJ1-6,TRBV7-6,CASSLEGDNSPLHF,TGTGCCAGCAGCTTAGAGGGGGATAATTCACCCCTCCACTTT
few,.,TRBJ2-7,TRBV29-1,CSVSGTYEQYF,TGCAGCGTTTCGGGTACCTACGAGCAGTACTTC
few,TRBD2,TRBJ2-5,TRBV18,CASSSLAGVEETQYF,TGTGCCAGCTCATCACTAGCGGGAGTTGAAGAGACCCAGTACTTC
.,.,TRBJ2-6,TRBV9,CASTSTRLYSGANVLTF,TGTGCCAGCACATCTACTCGACTTTACTCTGGGGCCAACGTCCTGACTTTC
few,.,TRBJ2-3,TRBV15,CATSSRIQSGHITDTQYF,TGTGCCACCAGCAGCCGTATTCAATCGGGACACATCACAGATACGCAGTATTTT
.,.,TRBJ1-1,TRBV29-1,CSVQRTVNTEAFF,TGCAGCGTTCAGAGGACAGTGAACACTGAAGCTTTCTTT
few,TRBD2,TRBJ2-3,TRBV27,CATSLAGGTDTQYF,TGTGCCACCTCACTAGCGGGGGGCACAGATACGCAGTATTTT
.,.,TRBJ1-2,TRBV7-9,CASSLSAGNYGYTF,TGTGCCAGCAGCTTATCGGCAGGAAACTATGGCTACACCTTC
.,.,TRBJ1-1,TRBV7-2,CASSIPHRDTLRGAFF,TGTGCCAGCAGCATACCTCACCGGGACACCCTGAGAGGAGCTTTCTTT
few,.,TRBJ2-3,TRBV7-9,CASSLPDADTQYF,TGTGCCAGCAGCTTGCCGGACGCAGATACGCAGTATTTT
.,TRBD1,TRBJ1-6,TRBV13,CASRYTTGAGDNSPLHF,TGTGCCAGCAGATATACGACAGGGGCTGGCGATAATTCACCCCTCCACTTT
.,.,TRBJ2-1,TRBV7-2,CASSLGQYNEQFF,TGTGCCAGCAGCTTAGGCCAATACAATGAGCAGTTCTTC
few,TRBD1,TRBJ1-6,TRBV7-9,CASSADRVGNSPLHF,TGTGCCAGCAGCGCCGACAGGGTAGGGAATTCACCCCTCCACTTT
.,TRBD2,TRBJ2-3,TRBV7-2,CASSSTAGGTDTQYF,TGTGCCAGCAGCTCCACCGCGGGGGGAACAGATACGCAGTATTTT
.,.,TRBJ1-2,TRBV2,CASSEEAGARTF,TGTGCCAGCAGTGAAGAGGCGGGGGCGCGGACCTTC
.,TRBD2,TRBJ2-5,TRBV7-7,CASSLRALTGTSPETQYF,TGTGCTAGCAGCTTACGAGCCCTGACCGGGACTAGTCCGGAGACCCAGTACTTC
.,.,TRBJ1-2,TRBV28,CASSFNYGYTF,TGTGCCAGCAGTTTTAACTATGGCTACACCTTC
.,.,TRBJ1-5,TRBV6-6,CASRIQGDQPQHF,TGTGCCAGCAGAATCCAAGGGGATCAGCCCCAGCATTTT
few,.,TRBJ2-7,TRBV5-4,CASSTSKSEQYF,TGTGCCAGCAGCACGTCTAAGTCCGAGCAGTACTTC
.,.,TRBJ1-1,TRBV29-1,CSVAGANTEAFF,TGCAGCGTTGCAGGGGCTAACACTGAAGCTTTCTTT
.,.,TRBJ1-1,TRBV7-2,CASSLGWGMNTEAFF,TGTGCCAGCAGCTTAGGATGGGGGATGAACACTGAAGCTTTCTTT
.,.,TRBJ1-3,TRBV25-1,CASSPMAGPDTIYF,TGTGCCAGCAGTCCCATGGCTGGGCCGGACACCATATATTTT
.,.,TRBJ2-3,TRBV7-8,CASSRRGATQYF,TGTGCCAGCAGCCGCCGGGGGGCTACGCAGTATTTT
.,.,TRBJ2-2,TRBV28,CASSLFGTANTGELFF,TGTGCCAGCAGTTTATTTGGGACGGCGAACACCGGGGAGCTGTTTTTT
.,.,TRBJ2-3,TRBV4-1,CASSQDRAKDTQYF,TGCGCCAGCAGCCAAGACAGGGCGAAAGATACGCAGTATTTT
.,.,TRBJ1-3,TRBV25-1,CASSDRWRNTIYF,TGTGCCAGCAGTGATAGATGGCGAAACACCATATATTTT
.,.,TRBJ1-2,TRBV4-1,CASSHVQDIRGYGYTF,TGCGCCAGCAGCCACGTCCAGGACATCCGCGGCTATGGCTACACCTTC